One and the same sample provided the 25 T cell receptor beta chains below, sequenced in a study of cytomegalovirus exposure and HLA in healthy donors. PCR used 60 Vbeta primers and 13 Jbeta primers. Profiling relied on immunoSEQ multiplex PCR, and the TCRdb table lists in-frame clones only, not all of them. The profile covers approximately 220,000 clones, with approximately 80% appearing a single time and over 0.65% taken by the ten largest. The sequenced material came from PBMCs. These receptors were obtained from a boy younger than 10 in good health and CMV-seronegative.

The CDR3 protein is CASSRQVVNTEAFF. DNA of the CDR3: TGTGCCAGCAGTAGACAGGTCGTGAACACTGAAGCTTTCTTT. The rearrangement links TRBV6-6 to TRBJ1-1; perhaps TRBD1 as D (6 bases). V was clipped by 5 bases and J by 0 bases, with 10 bases between them. The CDR3 runs 14 residues. Germline loops: CDR1 MNHNY, CDR2 SVGAGI (reference sequence).

The chain recombines TRBV15 with TRBJ2-3, with TRBD2 matching over 7 bases. Losses at the gene ends were 2 bases for V and 4 bases for J; bases not matched to a gene: 9. The CDR3 sequence is 16 residues long. Germline lookup yields CDR1 LNHNV and CDR2 YYDKDF (reference sequence). The CDR3 nucleotides read TGTGCCACCAGCAGAATAAGCGGGGAGGGGTCAGATACGCAGTATTTT. Translating gives CATSRISGEGSDTQYF.

This clone has only one observation. DNA for the CDR3: TGTGCCAGCAGTCCGGGAGGGACGGGCTACGAGCAGTACTTC. Protein sequence: CASSPGGTGYEQYF. The chain couples TRBV27 to TRBJ2-7, with 8 positions matching TRBD2. The CDR3 runs 14 residues. The V gene end was trimmed by 5 bases and the J gene end by 3 bases; junction bases not matched to a gene: 6. Germline lookup yields CDR1 MNHEY and CDR2 SMNVEV (reference sequence).

The rearrangement joins TRBV30 to TRBJ1-6, with 7 bases lining up with TRBD1. V gave up 2 bases and J gave up 7 bases; unmatched junction bases: 2. Germline CDR1 GTSNPN, CDR2 SVGIG (reference sequence). The CDR3 sequence is 13 residues long. CDR3 DNA: TGTGCCTGGAGTCGGGACAGCAATTCACCCCTCCACTTT. Amino acid sequence: CAWSRDSNSPLHF.

This sequence joins TRBV29-1 and TRBJ1-5; no reliable D call. Germline V CDR1 and CDR2: SQVTM, ANQGSEA. The CDR3 totals 13 residues. The germline V and J ends were trimmed by 5 bases and 7 bases, with 15 bases remaining between them. The CDR3 bases are TGCAGCGTTATAAACGGGTGGTTACAGCCCCAGCATTTT. It specifies CSVINGWLQPQHF.

This chain joins TRBV5-6 and TRBJ1-1; tentatively, D is TRBD1 (5 bases). The V end was cut by 1 base, the J end by 0 bases, with 7 bases between. Per the germline V gene, CDR1 is SGHDT and CDR2 is YYEEEE. The CDR3 totals 14 residues. The CDR3 here is CASSLYRMNTEAFF. The CDR3 nucleotides read TGTGCCAGCAGCTTGTACAGGATGAACACTGAAGCTTTCTTT.

The chain employs TRBV7-9 and TRBJ2-5; D is undetermined. The J call could be wrong; TRBJ2-7 is a better fit for the DNA end. This CDR3 has 12 residues. Looked up from germline, CDR1 is SEHNR and CDR2 is FQNEAQ (reference sequence). CDR3 region: CASSPASYEQYF. The CDR3 region has the DNA TGTGCCAGCAGCCCCGCCTCCTACGAGCAGTACTTC.

The rearrangement joins TRBV30 to TRBJ1-2; 9 bases line up with TRBD1. Trimming removed 5 bases from V and 8 bases from J; junction bases left unmatched: 12. This CDR3 spans 14 amino acids. Germline V gene sequence: CDR1 GTSNPN, CDR2 SVGIG (reference sequence). The CDR3 protein is CAWSPGQGMEGYTF. The CDR3 coding sequence is TGTGCCTGGTCCCCCGGACAGGGGATGGAGGGCTACACCTTC.

This chain uses TRBV7-3 with TRBJ1-1; 8 positions match TRBD1. J was trimmed by 1 base and V by 5 bases; bases with no gene match: 3. From germline, CDR1 is SGHTA and CDR2 FQGTGA. CDR3 size: 14 residues. DNA for the CDR3: TGTGCCAGCAGCGCCGGGACAGGGAACACTGAAGCTTTCTTT. This sequence encodes CASSAGTGNTEAFF.

In this sample, this clone turned up once. V gene TRBV2 combines with J gene TRBJ2-7, with 10 nucleotides matching TRBD1. Trimming cost V 5 bases and J 4 bases; bases outside gene matches: 5. Germline CDR1 SNHLY, CDR2 FYNNEI. The CDR3 consists of 14 residues. The CDR3 nucleotides read TGTGCCAGCAGTTGGACAGGGGGGGAATACGAGCAGTACTTC. This encodes CASSWTGGEYEQYF.

V usage is TRBV5-1 and J usage is TRBJ2-1; TRBD2 agrees at 7 bases. The V gene end was trimmed by 0 bases and the J gene end by 3 bases; junction bases not matched to a gene: 6. CDR3 length equals 16 residues. From germline, CDR1 is SGHRS and CDR2 YFSETQ. CDR3 loop: CASSLEERGDYNEQFF. CDR3 coding DNA: TGCGCCAGCAGCTTGGAGGAGCGGGGAGACTACAATGAGCAGTTCTTC.

This clone turned up a few times. An end of the junction differs from the germline gene, which may be a read error. J is TRBJ2-7 and V is TRBV7-7; maybe TRBD2 (6 bases). CDR1 is SSHAT, CDR2 FNYEAQ, per germline (reference sequence). CDR3 length: 14 residues. CDR3 loop: CASSLAGRGGEQYF. The CDR3 DNA is TGTGCTAGCAGCTTAGCCGGGCGGGGTGGAGAGCAGTACTTC.

The V gene is TRBV19, the J gene TRBJ1-2; no firm D call. Trimming removed 6 bases at V and 0 bases at J, with 8 bases between. This CDR3 region has 13 residues. Germline-derived CDR1 and CDR2 are LNHDA and SQIVND (reference sequence). CDR3 DNA: TGTGCCAGTAGCATCGACACTAACTATGGCTACACCTTC. It encodes CASSIDTNYGYTF.

The chain recombines TRBV13 with TRBJ1-1; 7 nucleotides line up with TRBD1. Trimming at V came to 4 bases and at J to 3 bases, leaving 11 bases not matched to a gene. Germline CDR1 and CDR2: PRHDT and FYEKMQ (reference sequence). The length of the CDR3 is 16 residues. CDR3 nucleotides: TGTGCCAGCAGCTCCCCCCGACAGGGACGGGACACTGAAGCTTTCTTT. Protein product: CASSSPRQGRDTEAFF.

V usage is TRBV4-1 and J usage is TRBJ1-1; D not certain. CDR3 length: 16 amino acids. V was shortened by 1 base and J by 3 bases, with 15 bases between the two germline ends. Germline CDR1 is MGHRA and CDR2 is YSYEKL. CDR3 DNA: TGCGCCAGCAGCCAAGTGATAGGGAGGGAGGACACTGAAGCTTTCTTT. Protein sequence: CASSQVIGREDTEAFF.

The V and J genes are TRBV18 and TRBJ1-2, with 8 nucleotides matching TRBD1. The length of the CDR3 is 13 residues. V was clipped by 6 bases and J by 7 bases; unmatched bases: 7. The germline gives CDR1 KGHSH, CDR2 LQKENI. The CDR3 loop is CASSGTGSGGYTF. Written as DNA, the CDR3 is TGTGCCAGCTCCGGGACAGGCTCAGGTGGCTACACCTTC.

A remark on this clone: One end of the junction does not line up with germline, which may come from a read error. The chain has TRBV19 and TRBJ2-7, with 8 bases identical to TRBD2. The V gene's germline CDR1 is LNHDA and CDR2 SQIVND (reference sequence). The CDR3 length is 13 residues. The CDR3 DNA follows: TGTGCCAGTAGAGCGGGGGTCTCCAACGAGCAGTACTTC. This sequence encodes CASRAGVSNEQYF.

The chain joins TRBV5-4 to TRBJ2-3; 8 bases map to TRBD1. Germline-derived CDR1 and CDR2 are SGHNT and YYREEE (reference sequence). This CDR3 contains 15 residues. V lost 0 bases, J lost 5 bases, and 5 bases stayed unmatched. This CDR3 reads CASSLVQGAGDTQYF. The DNA for the CDR3 is TGTGCCAGCAGCTTGGTGCAGGGGGCCGGAGATACGCAGTATTTT.

The CDR3 spells CAWSAGVNTEAFF. CDR3 in DNA: TGTGCCTGGAGTGCAGGGGTGAACACTGAAGCTTTCTTT. The gene calls are TRBV30 and TRBJ1-1, with D perhaps TRBD1 (6 bases). V was clipped by 1 base and J by 0 bases, with 6 bases between them. This CDR3 is built from 13 residues. CDR1 is GTSNPN and CDR2 is SVGIG in the germline V gene (reference sequence).

The V gene is TRBV27, the J gene TRBJ2-7; D is possibly TRBD2 (5 bases). The germline V and J ends were trimmed by 4 bases and 0 bases, with 10 bases remaining between them. Germline CDR1 reads MNHEY; CDR2 reads SMNVEV (reference sequence). The CDR3 runs to 14 residues. CDR3 residues: CASSSSSYSYEQYF. The CDR3 nucleotides are TGTGCCAGCAGTTCCTCTAGCTACTCCTACGAGCAGTACTTC.

J is TRBJ2-7 and V is TRBV27; no firm D call. The CDR3 loop spans 15 amino acids. In germline, CDR1 is MNHEY, CDR2 SMNVEV (reference sequence). V dropped 4 bases and J dropped 6 bases, with 19 bases sitting between them. This chain's CDR3 is CASSSFSRSGFEQYF. The CDR3 nucleotides read TGTGCCAGCAGTTCGTTTAGCCGCAGTGGTTTCGAGCAGTACTTC.

The chain combines TRBV25-1 with TRBJ1-2; D may be TRBD1 (6 bases). CDR1 is MGHDK, CDR2 SYGVNS, per germline. Trimming took off 8 bases at V and 2 bases at J, with 15 bases between the two ends. This CDR3 contains 14 residues. The CDR3 DNA is TGTGCCAGCCTCGGAGCAGGGGACAACTATGGCTACACCTTC. Translated: CASLGAGDNYGYTF.

This clone has more than one count but fewer than ten. This rearrangement joins TRBV15 to TRBJ1-1; D may be TRBD1 (6 bases). CDR3 length: 15 amino acids. V lost 0 bases and J 1 base, leaving 9 bases between the germline ends. Looked up from germline, CDR1 is LNHNV and CDR2 is YYDKDF (reference sequence). The CDR3 coding sequence is TGTGCCACCAGCAGAGAGGACAGATGGAACACTGAAGCTTTCTTT. Translation: CATSREDRWNTEAFF.

The chain uses TRBV6-5 and TRBJ1-1; weak D call: TRBD1 (6 bases). The CDR3 totals 13 residues. V was trimmed by 7 bases and J by 8 bases, leaving 17 bases between them. Germline CDR1 and CDR2: MNHEY and SVGAGI. The CDR3 sequence is CASTRGWQAEAFF. The CDR3 DNA reads TGTGCCAGCACCAGGGGTTGGCAGGCGGAAGCTTTCTTT.

J is TRBJ1-6 and V is TRBV4-1; weak D call: TRBD1 (6 bases). This CDR3 has 16 residues. Trimming removed 3 bases from V and 10 bases from J, with 19 bases in between. The germline gives CDR1 MGHRA, CDR2 YSYEKL. The CDR3: CASSQTGKGRGSPLHF. CDR3 DNA sequence: TGCGCCAGCAGCCAGACAGGCAAAGGGCGAGGATCACCCCTCCACTTT.